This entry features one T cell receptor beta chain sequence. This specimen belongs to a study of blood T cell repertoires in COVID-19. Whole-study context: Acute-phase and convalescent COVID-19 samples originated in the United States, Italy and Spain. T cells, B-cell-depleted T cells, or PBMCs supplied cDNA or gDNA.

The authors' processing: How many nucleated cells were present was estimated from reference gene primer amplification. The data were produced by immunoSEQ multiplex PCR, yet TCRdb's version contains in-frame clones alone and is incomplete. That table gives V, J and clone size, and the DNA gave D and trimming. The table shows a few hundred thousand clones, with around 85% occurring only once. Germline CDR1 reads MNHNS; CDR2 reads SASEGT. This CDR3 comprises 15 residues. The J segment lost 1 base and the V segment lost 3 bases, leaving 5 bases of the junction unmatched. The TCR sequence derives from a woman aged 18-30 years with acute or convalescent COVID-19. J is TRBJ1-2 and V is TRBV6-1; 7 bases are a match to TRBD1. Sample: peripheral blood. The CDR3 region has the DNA TGTGCCAGCAGTGAGATGACAGGGATTAACTATGGCTACACCTTC. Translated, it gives CASSEMTGINYGYTF.